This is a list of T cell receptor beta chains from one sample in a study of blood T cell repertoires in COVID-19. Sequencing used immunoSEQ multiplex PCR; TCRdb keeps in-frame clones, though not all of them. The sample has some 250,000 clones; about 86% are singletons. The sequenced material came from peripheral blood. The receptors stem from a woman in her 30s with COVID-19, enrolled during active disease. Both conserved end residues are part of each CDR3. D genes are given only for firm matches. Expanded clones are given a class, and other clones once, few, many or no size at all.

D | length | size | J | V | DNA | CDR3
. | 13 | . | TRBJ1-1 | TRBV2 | TGTGCCAGCAGTGGACGGGTACTCACTGAAGCTTTCTTT | CASSGRVLTEAFF
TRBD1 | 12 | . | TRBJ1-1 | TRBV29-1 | TGCAGCCACAGGGGGATTGGGACTGAAGCTTTCTTT | CSHRGIGTEAFF
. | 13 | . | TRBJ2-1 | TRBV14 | TGTGCCAGCAGCCAAGAGGGTTGGAGGGGGCAGTTCTTC | CASSQEGWRGQFF
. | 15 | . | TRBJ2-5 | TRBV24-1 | TGTGCCACCAGTGATGGGGTTTCCAGGGGAGAGACCCAGTACTTC | CATSDGVSRGETQYF
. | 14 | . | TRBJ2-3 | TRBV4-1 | TGCGCCAGCAGCCGGGTCGGGGGCACAGATACGCAGTATTTT | CASSRVGGTDTQYF
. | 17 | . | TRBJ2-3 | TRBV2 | TGTGCCAGCAGTGAAGCGCGTCTTACCGAGTTAACAGATACGCAGTATTTT | CASSEARLTELTDTQYF
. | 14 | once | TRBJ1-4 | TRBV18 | TGTGCCAGCTCACCGGGGAGCTTCAATGAAAAACTGTTTTTT | CASSPGSFNEKLFF
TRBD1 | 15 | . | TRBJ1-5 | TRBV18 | TGTGCCAGCTCACTTACAGGGGTAGTTAATCAGCCCCAGCATTTT | CASSLTGVVNQPQHF
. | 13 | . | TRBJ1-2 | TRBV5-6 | TGTGCCAGCAGCCAGGGGACGGCCTATGGCTACACCTTC | CASSQGTAYGYTF
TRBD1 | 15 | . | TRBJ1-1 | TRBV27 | TGTGCCAGCAGCCGCCGTACAGGGGGCGATGCTGAAGCTTTCTTT | CASSRRTGGDAEAFF
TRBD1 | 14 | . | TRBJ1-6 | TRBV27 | TGTGCCAGCAGTTTTTACAGGGGTAATTCACCCCTCCACTTT | CASSFYRGNSPLHF
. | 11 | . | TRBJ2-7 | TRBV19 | TGTGCCACCGCTGGGAGTTACGAGCAGTACTTC | CATAGSYEQYF
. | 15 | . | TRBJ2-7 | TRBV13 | TGTGCCAGCAGCTTAGCGTCCGGGGGTTTCTACGAGCAGTACTTC | CASSLASGGFYEQYF
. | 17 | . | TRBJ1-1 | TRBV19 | TGTGCCAGTAGTATAGATCTGAGGGGGTACATGAACACTGAAGCTTTCTTT | CASSIDLRGYMNTEAFF
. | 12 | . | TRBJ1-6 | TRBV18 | TGTGCCGGTCGGTCCTATAATTCACCCCTCCACTTT | CAGRSYNSPLHF
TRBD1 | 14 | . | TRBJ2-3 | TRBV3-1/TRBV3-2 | TGTGCCAGCAGCCAGACAGGGGGGGTAGATACGCAGTATTTT | CASSQTGGVDTQYF
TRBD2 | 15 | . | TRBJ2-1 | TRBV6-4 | TGTGCCAGCAGTGATCGACTAGCGGGGTACTATGAGCAGTTCTTC | CASSDRLAGYYEQFF
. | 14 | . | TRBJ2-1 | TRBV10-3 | TGTGCCATCAGTGAGTGGAAGGGACTTGGGGAGCAGTTCTTC | CAISEWKGLGEQFF
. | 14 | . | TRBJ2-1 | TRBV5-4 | TGTGCCAGCAGCGGGGGGTCCCTAAGTTATGAGCAGTTCTTC | CASSGGSLSYEQFF
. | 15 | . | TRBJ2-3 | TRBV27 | TGTGCCAGCAGTTTACGCGGGGGCCTAGGGGAAGGGCAGTATTTT | CASSLRGGLGEGQYF
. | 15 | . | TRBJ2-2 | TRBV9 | TGTGCCAGCAGCGTAGGTACAGGGACCACCGGGGAGCTGTTTTTT | CASSVGTGTTGELFF
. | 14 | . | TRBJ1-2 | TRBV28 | TGTGCCAGCAGTTCCAGCGAGATCAACTATGGCTACACCTTC | CASSSSEINYGYTF
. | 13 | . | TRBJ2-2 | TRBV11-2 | TGTGCCAGCAGTCTAAATAGTGTTAGGGAGCTGTTTTTT | CASSLNSVRELFF
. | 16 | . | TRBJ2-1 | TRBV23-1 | TGCGCCAGCACCCCCCACGGGGGTTGCTCCTACAATGAGCAGTTCTTC | CASTPHGGCSYNEQFF
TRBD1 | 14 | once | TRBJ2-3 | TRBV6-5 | TGTGCCAGCAGGGGACAGGGTTCAACAGATACGCAGTATTTT | CASRGQGSTDTQYF
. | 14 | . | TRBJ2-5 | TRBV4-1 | TGCGCCAGCAGCCAAGAGCCAGGCGTGGAGACCCAGTACTTC | CASSQEPGVETQYF
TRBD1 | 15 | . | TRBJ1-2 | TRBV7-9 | TGTGCCAGCAGCTATCCAGGGACAGGGGAATACGGCTACACCTTC | CASSYPGTGEYGYTF
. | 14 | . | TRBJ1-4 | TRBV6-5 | TGTGCCAGCAGTACAGGGACAACTAATGAAAAACTGTTTTTT | CASSTGTTNEKLFF
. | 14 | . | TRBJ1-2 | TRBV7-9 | TGTGCCAGCAGCCCCTGGGCAGTTAACTATGGCTACACCTTC | CASSPWAVNYGYTF
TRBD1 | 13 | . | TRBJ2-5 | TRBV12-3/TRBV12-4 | TGTGCCAGCAGAAAGACAGGGGAAGAGACCCAGTACTTC | CASRKTGEETQYF
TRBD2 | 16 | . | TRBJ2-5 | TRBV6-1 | TGTGCCAGCAGAGAAACTAGCGGGGGGTACCAAGAGACCCAGTACTTC | CASRETSGGYQETQYF
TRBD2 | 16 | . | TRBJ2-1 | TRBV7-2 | TGTGCCAGCAGCTTAGCCGGGACTAGCGGGGATGATGAGCAGTTCTTC | CASSLAGTSGDDEQFF
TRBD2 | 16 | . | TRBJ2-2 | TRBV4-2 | TGTGCCAGCAGCCAAGCAGCGGGGGGCGACACCGGGGAGCTGTTTTTT | CASSQAAGGDTGELFF
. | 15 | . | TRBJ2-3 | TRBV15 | TGTGCCACCAGCAACCCTGGGGGGGCGGCAGATACGCAGTATTTT | CATSNPGGAADTQYF
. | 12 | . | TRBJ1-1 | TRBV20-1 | TGCAGTGCTAGTCGGCCGGGAACTGAAGCTTTCTTT | CSASRPGTEAFF
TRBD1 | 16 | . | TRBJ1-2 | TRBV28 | TGTGCCAGCAGTAGCGTCGAGACAGGGGGCGAATATGGCTACACCTTC | CASSSVETGGEYGYTF
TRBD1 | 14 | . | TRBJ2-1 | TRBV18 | TGTGCCAGCTCAGTGGACAGGGCGTACAATGAGCAGTTCTTC | CASSVDRAYNEQFF
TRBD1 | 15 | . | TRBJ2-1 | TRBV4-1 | TGCGCCAGCAGCCCCGGACAGGGTTTATCATATGAGCAGTTCTTC | CASSPGQGLSYEQFF
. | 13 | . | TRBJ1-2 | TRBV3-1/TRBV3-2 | TGTGCCAGCAGCCTATCCAGGGTTGGGGGCTACACCTTC | CASSLSRVGGYTF
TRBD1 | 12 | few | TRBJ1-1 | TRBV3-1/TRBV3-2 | TGTGCCAGCAGCTCCGGACAGGTCAGAGCTTTCTTT | CASSSGQVRAFF
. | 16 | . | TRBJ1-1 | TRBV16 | TGTGCCAGCAGCCAATCGCGTCATGCGGTGAACACTGAAGCTTTCTTT | CASSQSRHAVNTEAFF
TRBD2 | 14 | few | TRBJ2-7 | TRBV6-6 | TGTGCCAGCAGTACCCGGACTAGCGGGGGTCGTCAGTACTTC | CASSTRTSGGRQYF
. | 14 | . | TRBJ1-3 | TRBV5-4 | TGTGCCAGCAGTTTCAGGGGTCTCGGAAACACCATATATTTT | CASSFRGLGNTIYF
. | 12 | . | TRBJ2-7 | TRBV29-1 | TGCAGCGTTGCAGTAAGTACCCACGAGCAGTACTTC | CSVAVSTHEQYF
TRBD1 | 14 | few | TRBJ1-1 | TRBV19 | TGTGCCAGTAGTATTTGGACAGGGAAAACTGAAGCTTTCTTT | CASSIWTGKTEAFF
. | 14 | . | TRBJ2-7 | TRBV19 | TGTGCCAGTAGTATAGGCGGGGCTTCGTACGAGCAGTACTTC | CASSIGGASYEQYF
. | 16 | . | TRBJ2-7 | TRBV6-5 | TGTGCCAGCAGTTTAACCCAGGAAGGGGGCTCCTACGAGCAGTACTTC | CASSLTQEGGSYEQYF
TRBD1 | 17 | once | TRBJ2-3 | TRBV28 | TGTGCCAGCAGCCCGACAGGGTTTAAGGGTAACACAGATACGCAGTATTTT | CASSPTGFKGNTDTQYF